This T cell receptor (beta chain) is from a study of beta chain features in type 1 diabetes listed by TCRdb under 2018. A note on the overall study: No differences in mean age, gender distribution, total cell number or subset yield were found between patients and healthy donors. A total of about 100 million sorted cells were examined across all samples, and RNA yield correlated strongly with the number of cells per subset. In the study, TCRB repertoires of sorted circulating CD4+ T cell subsets from recently diagnosed type 1 diabetes patients were compared with those of matched healthy donors. Regulatory and stem cell-like memory subsets were isolated from only 8 patients and roughly eight healthy donors, whereas naive and central memory subsets came from all 28 donors. The paper's findings and limits, for the study overall: Because cDNA was sequenced instead of genomic DNA, activated cells with high expression could be over-represented, although the groups did not differ in activation or CD3 levels. PCR may preferentially amplify shorter templates, but because patient and control samples were amplified and corrected together, any resulting skew would affect both groups equally. Naive, central memory and regulatory TCRB repertoires appeared to be more alike among patients than among healthy donors. Patients with type 1 diabetes made fewer insertions and deleted more nucleotides at VDJ recombination sites, implying thymic rearrangement abnormalities. Only small numbers of individuals were included in the HLA sub-analyses, which left unresolved whether HLA type had any influence on TCRB rearrangement. A moderate but significant shortening of TCRB CDR3 length was observed in type 1 diabetes patients in all four CD4+ subsets.

From cysteine to phenylalanine, the CDR3 is 16 amino acids long. Of all the DNA, just the CDR3 is kept, 48 bases in frame from base 1. V loses 2 bases at its end and J loses 3 bases; junction bases beyond the gene matches: 5. The germline V gene supplies CDR1 MRHNA and CDR2 SNTAGT. From each donor, a single peripheral blood sample of around 120 mL on average was drawn into heparinised tubes. A BD FACSAria II was used to sort naive, central memory, regulatory and stem cell-like memory CD4+ T cells with a panel that included CD45RO, CCR7, CD25, CD127, CD95 and CD27. Every sorted population had a purity above 95%. PBMCs were isolated immediately by Lymphoprep density gradient centrifugation and stained directly without culture. To minimize batch effects, samples were stained and sorted in pairs, one healthy donor with one patient per experiment. About this clone itself: Its specific antigen is unknown. Nothing much larger sits one base from this clone, and base qualities are not available.

The High Capacity cDNA Reverse Transcription Kit was used to reverse transcribe all of the isolated RNA, meaning that expressed TCRB transcripts were what got sequenced. Naive, central memory and regulatory T cell samples underwent deep immunoSEQ sequencing, averaging about 3.57 million total reads per sample. After sorted cells were lysed in RLT buffer, RNA was extracted with DNase-treated RNeasy Micro or Mini kits, with the choice depending on cell number. Each cell subset was processed separately to prevent cross-contamination, with patient and healthy donor samples processed together. TCRB sequences were amplified from cDNA with the immunoSEQ multiplex PCR, producing 87-bp fragments spanning the CDR3 region. Sequencing of the amplicons was done on the Illumina HiSeq platform. The original methods were these. PCR bias was corrected computationally using synthetic template baselines, and reads within Hamming distance 2 were collapsed, with unmergeable singletons discarded. Reads were aligned against IMGT to assign V, D and J genes, CDR3 length and insertions or deletions at six rearrangement sites. Within each subset, clonotype counts were normalized to sorted cell number, after which true diversity and Gini coefficients were computed with the tcR R package. Repertoire sharing was quantified using the overlap coefficient calculated on TCRB nucleotide sequences. Out-of-frame TCRB sequences from naive cells were analyzed as a proxy for the pre-selection repertoire. The source is immuneACCESS, and TCRdb retained only in-frame sequences with V and J called. Part of the clones is not carried over; for the studies checked, unresolved V genes explain less than half of this, and the remainder is unexplained. V and J calls and clone size are those listed in that table; D and trimming were worked out from the DNA. For this sample the table gives 350,000 to 450,000 clones, of which around 12% were detected only once. The ten largest account for 0.0095% to 0.011% of the sample.

This chain is built from TRBV6-4 and TRBJ2-1, with TRBD2 matching 9 junction bases. The material sequenced was naive CD4+ T cells from blood. The cell subset or site label here, explained by the study, means: true naive CD4+ T cells. The TCR sequence derives from a woman between 18 and 29 years old with type 1 diabetes. The CDR3 corresponds to CASSDGAGGIYNEQFF. The DNA is TGTGCCAGCAGTGACGGTGCGGGGGGGATCTACAATGAGCAGTTCTTC.